The T cell receptor (beta chain) under discussion was sequenced for a study of T cell responses to AZD1222 COVID-19 vaccine. About this clone itself: Its target is not known.

Germline CDR1 reads LGHDT; CDR2 reads YNNKEL (reference sequence). The CDR3 consists of 13 residues. V was pared by 4 bases and J by 7 bases, with 13 bases between. Libraries were prepared by immunoSEQ multiplex PCR; TCRdb keeps only in-frame clonotypes and omits some of them. The profile shows 45,000 to 65,000 clones, around 90% of them singletons. Overall study findings and caveats: Nearly half of unique spike-specific TCRs reportedly avoided B.1.351 and B.1.1.7 mutated regions.

This specimen consisted of peripheral blood, obtained 28 days after the second AZD1222 dose. The source of this sequence is an adult who received the AZD1222 COVID-19 vaccine. The rearrangement joins TRBV3-1 (or the pseudogene TRBV3-2) to TRBJ1-2, with D uncertain. CDR3 amino acids: CASSLDPTGGYTF. The CDR3 nucleotides are TGTGCCAGCAGCCTTGATCCTACCGGTGGCTACACCTTC.